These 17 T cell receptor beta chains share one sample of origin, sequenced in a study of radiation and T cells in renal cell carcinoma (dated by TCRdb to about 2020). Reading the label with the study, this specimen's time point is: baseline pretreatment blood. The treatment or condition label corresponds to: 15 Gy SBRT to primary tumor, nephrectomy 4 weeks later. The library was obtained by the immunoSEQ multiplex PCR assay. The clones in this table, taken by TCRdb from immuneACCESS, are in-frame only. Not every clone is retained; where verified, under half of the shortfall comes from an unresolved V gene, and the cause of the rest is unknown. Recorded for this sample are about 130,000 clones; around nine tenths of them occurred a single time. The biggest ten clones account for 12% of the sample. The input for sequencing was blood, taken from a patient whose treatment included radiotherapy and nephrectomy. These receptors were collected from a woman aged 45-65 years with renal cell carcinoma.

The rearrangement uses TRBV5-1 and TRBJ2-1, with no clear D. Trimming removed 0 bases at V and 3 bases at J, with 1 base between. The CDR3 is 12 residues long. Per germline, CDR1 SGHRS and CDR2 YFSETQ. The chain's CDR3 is CASSLDYNEQFF. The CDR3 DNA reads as TGCGCCAGCAGCTTGGACTACAATGAGCAGTTCTTC.

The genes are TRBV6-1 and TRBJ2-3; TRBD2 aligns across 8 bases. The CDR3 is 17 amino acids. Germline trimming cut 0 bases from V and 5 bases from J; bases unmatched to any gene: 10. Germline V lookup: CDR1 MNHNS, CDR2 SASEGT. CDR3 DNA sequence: TGTGCCAGCAGTGAAGCGCTTCGCCGGGGGGGTGGAGATACGCAGTATTTT. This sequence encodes CASSEALRRGGGDTQYF.

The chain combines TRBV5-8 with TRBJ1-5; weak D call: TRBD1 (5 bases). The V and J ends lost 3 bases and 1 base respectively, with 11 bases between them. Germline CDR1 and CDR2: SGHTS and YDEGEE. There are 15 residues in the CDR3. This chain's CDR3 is CASSSRGESNQPQHF. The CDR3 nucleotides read TGTGCCAGCAGCTCCCGGGGGGAGAGCAATCAGCCCCAGCATTTT.

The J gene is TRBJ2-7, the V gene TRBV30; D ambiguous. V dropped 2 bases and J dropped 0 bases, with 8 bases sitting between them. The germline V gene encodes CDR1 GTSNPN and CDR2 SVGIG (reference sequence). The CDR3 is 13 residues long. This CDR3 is CAWSHGSSYEQYF. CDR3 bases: TGTGCCTGGAGTCACGGGTCCTCCTACGAGCAGTACTTC.

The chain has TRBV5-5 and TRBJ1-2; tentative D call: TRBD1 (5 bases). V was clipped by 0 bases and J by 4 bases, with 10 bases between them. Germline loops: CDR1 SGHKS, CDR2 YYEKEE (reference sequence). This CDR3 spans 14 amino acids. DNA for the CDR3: TGTGCCAGCAGCTTGGGGGCGGGGCCCTATGGCTACACCTTC. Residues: CASSLGAGPYGYTF.

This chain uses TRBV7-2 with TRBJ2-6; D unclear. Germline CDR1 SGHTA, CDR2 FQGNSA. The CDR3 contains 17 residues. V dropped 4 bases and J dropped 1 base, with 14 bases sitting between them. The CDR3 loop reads CASSSSFGPSGANVLTF. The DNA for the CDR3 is TGTGCCAGCAGCTCCTCATTCGGACCTTCTGGGGCCAACGTCCTGACTTTC.

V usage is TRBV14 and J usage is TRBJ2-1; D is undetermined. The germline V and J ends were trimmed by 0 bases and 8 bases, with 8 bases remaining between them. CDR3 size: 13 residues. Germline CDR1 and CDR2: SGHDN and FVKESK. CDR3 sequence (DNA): TGTGCCAGCAGCCAAGATCTCGTGGATGAGCAGTTCTTC. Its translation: CASSQDLVDEQFF.

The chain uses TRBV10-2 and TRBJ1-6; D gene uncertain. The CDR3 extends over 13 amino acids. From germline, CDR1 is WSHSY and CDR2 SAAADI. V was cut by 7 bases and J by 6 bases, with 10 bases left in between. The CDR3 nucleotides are TGCGCCAGCATGGAACAGCCTAATTCACCCCTCCACTTT. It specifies CASMEQPNSPLHF.

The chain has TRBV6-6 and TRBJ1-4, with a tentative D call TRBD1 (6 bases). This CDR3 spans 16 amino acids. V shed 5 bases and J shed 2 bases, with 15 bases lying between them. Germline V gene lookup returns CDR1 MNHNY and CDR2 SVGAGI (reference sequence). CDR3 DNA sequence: TGTGCCAGCAGTCCCCGTTACAGGGACACTAATGAAAAACTGTTTTTT. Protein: CASSPRYRDTNEKLFF.

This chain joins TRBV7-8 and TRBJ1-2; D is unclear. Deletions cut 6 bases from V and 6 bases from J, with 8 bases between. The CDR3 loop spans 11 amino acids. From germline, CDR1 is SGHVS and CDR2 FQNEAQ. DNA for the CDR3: TGTGCCAGCAGGGATTCTGATGGCTACACCTTC. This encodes CASRDSDGYTF. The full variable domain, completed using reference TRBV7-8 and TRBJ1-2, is GAGVSQSPRYKVAKRGQDVALRCDPISGHVSLFWYQQALGQGPEFLTYFQNEAQLDKSGLPSDRFFAERPEGSVSTLKIQRTQQEDSAVYLCASRDSDGYTFGSGTRLTVV.

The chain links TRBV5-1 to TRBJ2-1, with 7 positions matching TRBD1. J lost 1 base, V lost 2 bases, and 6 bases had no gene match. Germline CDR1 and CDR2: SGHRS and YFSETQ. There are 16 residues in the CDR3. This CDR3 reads CASSLQGMGSYNEQFF. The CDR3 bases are TGCGCCAGCAGCTTACAGGGGATGGGGTCCTACAATGAGCAGTTCTTC.

CDR3 sequence (DNA): TGTGCCAGCAGTTCGCTACAGGGGGATGGCTACACCTTC. It specifies CASSSLQGDGYTF. J is TRBJ1-2 and V is TRBV6-5; 8 nucleotides align to TRBD1. The V gene's germline CDR1 is MNHEY and CDR2 SVGAGI. The J segment lost 6 bases and the V segment lost 4 bases, leaving 4 bases of the junction unmatched. The CDR3 runs 13 residues.

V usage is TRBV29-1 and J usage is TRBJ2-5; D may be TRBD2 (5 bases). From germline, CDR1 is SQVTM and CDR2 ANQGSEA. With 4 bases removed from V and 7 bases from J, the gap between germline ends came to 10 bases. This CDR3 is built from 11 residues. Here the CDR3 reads CSVGEIGTQYF. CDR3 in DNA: TGCAGCGTTGGGGAGATTGGGACCCAGTACTTC.

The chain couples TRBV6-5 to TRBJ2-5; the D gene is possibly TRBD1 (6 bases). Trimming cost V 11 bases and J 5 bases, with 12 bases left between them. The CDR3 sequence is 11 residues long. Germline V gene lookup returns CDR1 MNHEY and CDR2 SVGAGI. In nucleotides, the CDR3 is TGTGCCTGCTCAGGGGAGGAGACCCAGTACTTC. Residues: CACSGEETQYF.

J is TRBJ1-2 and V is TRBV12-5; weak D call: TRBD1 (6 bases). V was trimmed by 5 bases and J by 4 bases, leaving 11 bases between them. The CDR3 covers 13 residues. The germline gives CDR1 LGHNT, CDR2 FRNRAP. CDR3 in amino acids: CASGDTGLYGYTF. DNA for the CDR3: TGTGCTAGTGGTGATACAGGGCTCTATGGCTACACCTTC. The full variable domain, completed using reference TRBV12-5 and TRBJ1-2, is DARVTQTPRHKVTEMGQEVTMRCQPILGHNTVFWYRQTMMQGLELLAYFRNRAPLDDSGMPKDRFSAEMPDATLATLKIQPSEPRDSAVYFCASGDTGLYGYTFGSGTRLTVV.

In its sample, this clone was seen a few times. DNA for the CDR3: TGTGCCAGCAGTTTAGTGACAGGGGGTAATTCACCCCTCCACTTT. Encoded protein: CASSLVTGGNSPLHF. The chain recombines TRBV28 with TRBJ1-6, with TRBD1 matching over 9 bases. The CDR3 totals 15 residues. CDR1 and CDR2 (germline): MDHEN, SYDVKM. After removal of 2 bases from V and 6 bases from J, the junction contained 2 bases not matched to a gene.

CDR3 sequence: CASFGTGVNTEAFF. In DNA, the CDR3 is TGTGCCAGCTTTGGGACAGGGGTGAACACTGAAGCTTTCTTT. The genes are TRBV6-1 and TRBJ1-1, with TRBD1 matching 10 bases. This CDR3 has 14 amino acids. Germline V lookup: CDR1 MNHNS, CDR2 SASEGT. With V trimmed by 8 bases and J by 0 bases, 3 bases remained unmatched.